Listed here are 16 T cell receptor beta chains from one sample, sequenced in a study of blood T cell repertoires in COVID-19. The assay was immunoSEQ multiplex PCR, and TCRdb's table has in-frame clones only and misses some. The top ten hold about 20% of the sample, which has 200,000 to 250,000 clones, around four fifths seen once. The sample consisted of peripheral blood. The origin of the receptors is a man aged 30 to 45 with active or convalescent COVID-19.

This chain uses TRBV7-3 with TRBJ2-1; weak D call: TRBD2 (6 bases). Germline CDR1 is SGHTA and CDR2 is FQGTGA. The CDR3 spans 15 residues. Trimming took off 5 bases at V and 0 bases at J, with 11 bases between the two ends. CDR3 nucleotide sequence: TGTGCCAGCAGCCAGGCCGGGAGCTCCTACAATGAGCAGTTCTTC. This sequence encodes CASSQAGSSYNEQFF.

The chain employs TRBV2 and TRBJ2-3, with D possibly matching TRBD2 (5 bases). The CDR3 is made up of 13 amino acids. The V gene's germline CDR1 is SNHLY and CDR2 FYNNEI. Deletions cut 7 bases from V and 4 bases from J, with 12 bases between. CDR3 loop: CASKAGRPDTQYF. CDR3 coding DNA: TGTGCCAGCAAGGCGGGTAGGCCAGATACGCAGTATTTT.

V and J are TRBV7-2 and TRBJ1-2; 10 bases map to TRBD1. CDR3 size: 14 residues. V lost 5 bases and J lost 6; bases outside the gene matches: 6. The germline gives CDR1 SGHTA, CDR2 FQGNSA. The CDR3 sequence: CASSKGTGVDGYTF. CDR3 in DNA: TGTGCCAGCAGCAAGGGGACAGGGGTAGATGGCTACACCTTC.

The rearrangement links TRBV28 to TRBJ2-1, with TRBD2 matching 11 bases. The germline V gene encodes CDR1 MDHEN and CDR2 SYDVKM. The V gene end was trimmed by 2 bases and the J gene end by 9 bases; junction bases not matched to a gene: 6. The CDR3 contains 15 residues. The CDR3 coding sequence is TGTGCCAGCAGTTTAGGTAGCGGGGGGGCGGGTGAGCAGTTCTTC. Amino acids: CASSLGSGGAGEQFF.

The chain joins TRBV5-4 to TRBJ1-2; possibly TRBD1 for D (6 bases). The CDR3 totals 14 residues. Germline CDR1 is SGHNT and CDR2 is YYREEE (reference sequence). V shed 3 bases and J shed 4 bases, with 13 bases lying between them. The CDR3 loop reads CASSSDTGPYGYTF. CDR3 coding DNA: TGTGCCAGCAGCTCGGACACAGGGCCCTATGGCTACACCTTC. Variable domain in full (rest from reference TRBV5-4 and TRBJ1-2): ETGVTQSPTHLIKTRGQQVTLRCSSQSGHNTVSWYQQALGQGPQFIFQYYREEENGRGNFPPRFSGLQFPNYSSELNVNALELDDSALYLCASSSDTGPYGYTFGSGTRLTVV.

The chain joins TRBV7-9 to TRBJ2-1, with D perhaps TRBD2 (6 bases). V dropped 5 bases and J dropped 5 bases, with 16 bases sitting between them. There are 15 residues in the CDR3. Germline CDR1 SEHNR, CDR2 FQNEAQ (reference sequence). CDR3 protein: CASSRAGRGNNEQFF. The CDR3 DNA is TGTGCCAGCAGCCGGGCGGGACGGGGGAACAATGAGCAGTTCTTC.

The gene calls are TRBV27 and TRBJ2-1; D ambiguous. The CDR3 loop spans 15 amino acids. Germline CDR1 is MNHEY and CDR2 is SMNVEV (reference sequence). V shed 1 base and J shed 4 bases, with 11 bases lying between them. The CDR3 protein is CASSLLPRLYNEQFF. The CDR3 nucleotides read TGTGCCAGCAGTTTATTGCCGCGGCTTTACAATGAGCAGTTCTTC.

The rearrangement joins TRBV28 to TRBJ2-1; 9 bases align to TRBD1. With V trimmed by 4 bases and J by 7 bases, 8 bases remained unmatched. The CDR3 sequence is 15 residues long. CDR1 is MDHEN and CDR2 is SYDVKM in the germline V gene. Here the CDR3 DNA reads TGTGCCAGCAGTTCGGGGGACAGGGTTCGTAATGAGCAGTTCTTC. Its protein product is CASSSGDRVRNEQFF.

This chain uses TRBV6-5 with TRBJ2-5; 7 bases match TRBD2. Germline values: CDR1 MNHEY, CDR2 SVGAGI. V shed 7 bases, J shed 2 bases, and the junction held 1 base outside the gene matches. This CDR3 has 12 amino acids. The CDR3 coding sequence is TGTGCCAGCAATAGCGGGCAAGAGACCCAGTACTTC. Translated, it gives CASNSGQETQYF.

V and J are TRBV5-1 and TRBJ2-2, with TRBD2 as a possible D gene (6 bases). V lost 2 bases, J lost 7 bases, and 15 bases lay in between. CDR3 length: 15 residues. Germline-derived CDR1 and CDR2 are SGHRS and YFSETQ. CDR3 sequence: CASSFGQPGGGELFF. The CDR3 DNA is TGCGCCAGCAGCTTTGGGCAGCCCGGGGGCGGGGAGCTGTTTTTT.

Turning to this clone: Mismatch with germline at one junction end may stem from a read error. The gene calls are TRBV2 and TRBJ1-4; TRBD1 matches 8 bases. This CDR3 spans 13 amino acids. Germline values: CDR1 SNHLY, CDR2 FYNNEI. CDR3 sequence reads: CASSESLGTGGDF. In DNA form, the CDR3 reads TGTGCCAGCAGTGAATCTTTAGGGACAGGAGGTGATTTT.

The chain recombines TRBV5-1 with TRBJ2-3; 9 bases line up with TRBD2. The J segment lost 1 base and the V segment lost 0 bases, leaving 3 bases of the junction unmatched. The CDR3 runs 16 residues. Per the germline V gene, CDR1 is SGHRS and CDR2 is YFSETQ. The CDR3 spells CASSLVASGGTDTQYF. CDR3 bases: TGCGCCAGCAGCTTGGTGGCTAGCGGGGGCACAGATACGCAGTATTTT.

There are a few counts of this clone. The chain couples TRBV6-5 to TRBJ1-2, with 8 nucleotides matching TRBD1. V was pared by 6 bases and J by 4 bases, with 10 bases of the junction left unmatched. The CDR3 loop spans 15 amino acids. The germline CDR1 and CDR2 sequences are MNHEY and SVGAGI. CDR3 in amino acids: CASRGGQEGGYGYTF. CDR3 sequence (DNA): TGTGCCAGCAGGGGGGGACAGGAGGGAGGCTATGGCTACACCTTC.

The V call is TRBV28, the J call TRBJ1-1; the D gene is possibly TRBD1 (5 bases). Germline CDR1 reads MDHEN; CDR2 reads SYDVKM. The CDR3 loop spans 14 amino acids. Between the trimmed V and J ends, which lost 2 bases and 6 bases, there was a span of 13 bases. This CDR3 reads CASSLGAEPSEAFF. The CDR3 nucleotides are TGTGCCAGCAGTTTAGGGGCAGAACCATCTGAAGCTTTCTTT.

The rearrangement uses TRBV6-5 and TRBJ1-3; D is uncertain. Trimming stripped 5 bases from V and 4 bases from J, with 15 bases between. Germline-derived CDR1 and CDR2 are MNHEY and SVGAGI. This CDR3 comprises 15 residues. The CDR3, as DNA: TGTGCCAGCAGTCCGACTGAGGGCGTCGGAAACACCATATATTTT. This gives the protein CASSPTEGVGNTIYF.

The chain carries TRBV5-4 and TRBJ2-1, with D possibly being TRBD1 (5 bases). Trimming took 0 bases from V and 1 from J, leaving 17 bases between them. CDR1 SGHNT and CDR2 YYREEE come from the germline V gene (reference sequence). The CDR3 contains 18 residues. CDR3 bases: TGTGCCAGCAGCTTGGTAGGGGTTGCGAAAAAGTCCTACAATGAGCAGTTCTTC. It yields the protein CASSLVGVAKKSYNEQFF. Filled out from reference TRBV5-4 and TRBJ2-1, the complete variable domain reads ETGVTQSPTHLIKTRGQQVTLRCSSQSGHNTVSWYQQALGQGPQFIFQYYREEENGRGNFPPRFSGLQFPNYSSELNVNALELDDSALYLCASSLVGVAKKSYNEQFFGPGTRLTVL.